A selection of T cell receptor beta chains follows, all from one sample in a study of vaccination effects on CD4 cells after COVID-19. Their antigens are not known. Profiled with immunoSEQ multiplex PCR; TCRdb holds only in-frame clones, not every one. The table lists 40,000 to 45,000 clones, less than 85% of them singletons, with 3.6% in the top ten. The sample consisted of CD4+ T cells from PBMCs cultured without peptide, taken after COVID-19 vaccination. The source is a human donor who had a prior SARS-CoV-2 infection. Both conserved end residues are part of each CDR3. D genes are given only for firm matches. Clone size is shown for a subset of rows, as once, few, many or a class of expanded clone.

clone size	V gene	D gene	J gene	CDR3 DNA	CDR3 protein
-	TRBV20-1	-	TRBJ2-3	TGCAGTGCTAGTGGTGTCGGCAGGGTGGATACGCAGTATTTT	CSASGVGRVDTQYF
few	TRBV2	TRBD1	TRBJ1-5	TGTGCCAGCAGCGCGGGACAGAATTATCAGCCCCAGCATTTT	CASSAGQNYQPQHF
-	TRBV24-1	-	TRBJ2-3	TGTGCCACCAGTGACCCCGTCCCTCAAGATACGCAGTATTTT	CATSDPVPQDTQYF
-	TRBV5-1	-	TRBJ2-7	TGCGCCAGCAGCCCCGAGGGGTACGAGCAGTACTTC	CASSPEGYEQYF
-	TRBV7-2	-	TRBJ2-1	TGTGCCAGCAGCTTAGATGGCGGGAAACTTGGTAGTGAGCAGTTCTTC	CASSLDGGKLGSEQFF
-	TRBV5-1	-	TRBJ1-3	TGCGCCAGCAGCATCCAGAACCCAGACTCTGGAAACACCATATATTTT	CASSIQNPDSGNTIYF
few	TRBV7-9	-	TRBJ1-6	TGTGCCAGCAGCACAGGACAGCCCTTTTCACCCCTCCACTTT	CASSTGQPFSPLHF
-	TRBV2	-	TRBJ2-1	TGTGCCAGCAGTGAAAATATCGGCAGGGCACGGCAGTTCTTC	CASSENIGRARQFF
-	TRBV30	-	TRBJ1-5	TGTGCCTGGAGTCCCGGGACCGTCGTCGTGCCCCAGCATTTT	CAWSPGTVVVPQHF
once	TRBV11-2	-	TRBJ2-1	TGTGCCAGCAGCTTAGGCCACTGGGGCAATGAGCAGTTCTTC	CASSLGHWGNEQFF
-	TRBV11-2	-	TRBJ2-1	TGTGCCAGCAGCTCGCCAGTGCGAGCCTACAATGAGCAGTTCTTC	CASSSPVRAYNEQFF
-	TRBV9	-	TRBJ2-7	TGTGCCAGCAGCGTAGACCCCGACTACGAGCAGTACTTC	CASSVDPDYEQYF
once	TRBV28	-	TRBJ1-3	TGTGCCAGTTCTCCTTGGGGGACGTCTGGAAACACCATATATTTT	CASSPWGTSGNTIYF
-	TRBV12-5	-	TRBJ1-5	TGTGCTAGTGGGGGGGGCAGATCGGGGCCCCAGCATTTT	CASGGGRSGPQHF
-	TRBV7-2	TRBD2	TRBJ2-7	TGTGCCAGCAGCTGGACTAGCGGGAGCTCACCCTACGAGCAGTACTTC	CASSWTSGSSPYEQYF
-	TRBV2	TRBD2	TRBJ2-1	TGTGCCAGCACCAACCGGGGGGATGGCAATGAGCAGTTCTTC	CASTNRGDGNEQFF
-	TRBV18	-	TRBJ2-1	TGTGCCAGCTCACCTTCTTCCGATGAGCAGTTCTTC	CASSPSSDEQFF
-	TRBV6-1	-	TRBJ2-3	TGTGCCAGCAGTGTACCGGGACAGGGACTAGTCAGCACAGATACGCAGTATTTT	CASSVPGQGLVSTDTQYF
-	TRBV7-3	-	TRBJ2-3	TGTGCCAGCAGCTTAGGGCTAGATGAGGTCACAGATACGCAGTATTTT	CASSLGLDEVTDTQYF
few	TRBV5-4	TRBD2	TRBJ2-2	TGTGCCAGCAGAATGGAACTGCGGGGGGGCGCCGGGGAGCTGTTTTTT	CASRMELRGGAGELFF
-	TRBV9	TRBD1	TRBJ1-4	TGTGCCAGCAGCGTATCCGGGATCGGGTCAGGGGGGGAAAAACTGTTTTTT	CASSVSGIGSGGEKLFF
-	TRBV27	-	TRBJ1-5	TGTGCCAGCCCTAGGTACAGGGATCGGAATCAGCCCCAGCATTTT	CASPRYRDRNQPQHF
once	TRBV24-1	-	TRBJ1-2	TGTGCCACCAGTTCCGCCCAGGGCCGGGGCTACACCTTC	CATSSAQGRGYTF
once	TRBV5-5	TRBD2	TRBJ2-5	TGTGCCAGCAGCTTACGGCTAGCGGTAGAGACCCAGTACTTC	CASSLRLAVETQYF
-	TRBV2	TRBD1	TRBJ1-5	TGTGCCGGAGGACAGGGGGCAAGATTTGAGCCCCAGCATTTT	CAGGQGARFEPQHF
-	TRBV27	-	TRBJ2-7	TGTGCCAGCAGTAAGTTCGCCGATTCCTACGAGCAGTACTTC	CASSKFADSYEQYF
-	TRBV6-5	-	TRBJ1-1	TGTGCCAGCAGTTTCTCGGACAGGAACACTGAAGCTTTCTTT	CASSFSDRNTEAFF
few	TRBV7-2	-	TRBJ2-3	TGTGCCAGCAGCTTCCAGGGGCGGTCAGATACGCAGTATTTT	CASSFQGRSDTQYF
-	TRBV21-1	-	TRBJ1-2	TGTGCCAGCAGCAAAAACCGAACAGGGATTAACTATGGCTACACCTTC	CASSKNRTGINYGYTF
few	TRBV30	TRBD1	TRBJ1-6	TGTGCCTGGAATCTGCTTGGACAGGGGGACTCACCCCTCCACTTT	CAWNLLGQGDSPLHF
few	TRBV7-3	-	TRBJ1-1	TGTGCCAGCAGCTCCGTCCCCGGCACTGAAGCTTTCTTT	CASSSVPGTEAFF
-	TRBV24-1	TRBD2	TRBJ2-3	TGTGCCACCTCTGAGATCCTAGCGGGGAACACAGATACGCAGTATTTT	CATSEILAGNTDTQYF
-	TRBV18	-	TRBJ2-5	TGTGCCAGCTCACCGAACCACCAAGAGACCCAGTACTTC	CASSPNHQETQYF
-	TRBV5-6	TRBD1	TRBJ2-3	TGTGCCAGCAGCCTACAGGGGTGGGGCACAGATACGCAGTATTTT	CASSLQGWGTDTQYF
-	TRBV27	-	TRBJ1-4	TGTGCCAGCAGTTTACGTGGGAGATCCAATGAAAAACTGTTTTTT	CASSLRGRSNEKLFF
-	TRBV5-6	-	TRBJ1-5	TGTGCCAGCAGCTTGTCCGGTTTGGCCCAGCATTTT	CASSLSGLAQHF
-	TRBV19	-	TRBJ2-2	TGTGCCAGTAGTATAGCGGGAGATTTAGTCGGGGAGCTGTTTTTT	CASSIAGDLVGELFF
-	TRBV11-3	TRBD1	TRBJ2-3	TGTGCCAGCAGCTTAGGAGGACAGGGGAACTCAGATACGCAGTATTTT	CASSLGGQGNSDTQYF
-	TRBV2	-	TRBJ2-1	TGTGCCAGCGGGGTAGGCATGGAGTACAATGAGCAGTTCTTC	CASGVGMEYNEQFF
-	TRBV11-2	-	TRBJ2-7	TGTGCCAGCAGCTCTCGCGTTAGGGACGAGCAGTACTTC	CASSSRVRDEQYF
-	TRBV6-5	-	TRBJ2-3	TGTGCCAGCAGGGACCCATTGGATACGCAGTATTTT	CASRDPLDTQYF
-	TRBV4-3	-	TRBJ2-2	TGCGCCAGCAGCCAAGAAGGGAGTTTCGGGAGCGGACCGAACACCGGGGAGCTGTTTTTT	CASSQEGSFGSGPNTGELFF
-	TRBV5-1	TRBD2	TRBJ2-2	TGCGCCAGCAGCTTGCCCCGGACTAGCGGGAGTGACACCGGGGAGCTGTTTTTT	CASSLPRTSGSDTGELFF
few	TRBV6-4	TRBD1	TRBJ1-1	TGTGCCAGCAGAAACCGGACAGGGAAGACTGAAGCTTTCTTT	CASRNRTGKTEAFF
-	TRBV9	TRBD2	TRBJ2-3	TGTGCCAGCAGCTTTAGCGGGGGAGGCTCAGATACGCAGTATTTT	CASSFSGGGSDTQYF
-	TRBV5-1	-	TRBJ2-5	TGCGCCAGCAGCTTTGCTCCTTGGCCACAAGAGACCCAGTACTTC	CASSFAPWPQETQYF
-	TRBV9	-	TRBJ1-2	TGTGCCAGCAGCGCAGCCACGGCGGGCTATGGCTACACCTTC	CASSAATAGYGYTF
-	TRBV20-1	-	TRBJ2-1	TGCAGTGCTAGAGCGTACAATGAGCAGTTCTTC	CSARAYNEQFF
-	TRBV3-1/TRBV3-2	TRBD2	TRBJ2-5	TGTGCCAGCAGCCAAGGCGGCCGGTGGGATAGCGGGAGGAGCGAAGAGACCCAGTACTTC	CASSQGGRWDSGRSEETQYF